This entry lists 30 T cell receptor beta chains sequenced from one sample in a study of post-analysis software for immune sequencing data. Incorporated into the TCR beta cDNA libraries were unique molecular identifiers, which served to reduce PCR and sequencing biases. TCRdb re-analysed the PCR reads in MiXCR, keeping a single row per CDR3 protein. The sample has fewer than 850,000 distinct CDR3 sequences, just under 30% seen once. Study-wide points: About five TRBV segments, including TRBV5-6, TRBV5-1 and TRBV20-1, were more frequent in patients than controls.

These receptors' targets are unknown. Sample: blood. Receptors were obtained from a girl aged 5 to 17 with multiple sclerosis.

V usage is TRBV7-9 and J usage is TRBJ1-5; D might be TRBD1 (5 bases). The CDR3 consists of 12 residues. Germline CDR1 is SEHNR and CDR2 is FQNEAQ (reference sequence). V lost 5 bases and J 6 bases, leaving 8 bases between the germline ends. CDR3 sequence reads: CASSPGFQPQHF. CDR3 DNA: TGTGCCAGCAGCCCAGGGTTTCAGCCCCAGCATTTT. Drawing the rest from reference TRBV7-9 and TRBJ1-5, the complete variable domain is DTGVSQNPRHKITKRGQNVTFRCDPISEHNRLYWYRQTLGQGPEFLTYFQNEAQLEKSRLLSDRFSAERPKGSFSTLEIQRTEQGDSAMYLCASSPGFQPQHFGDGTRLSIL.

CDR3 sequence (DNA): TGTGCCAGCAGCCGAGGGGGGGCAGTCAACCAGCATTTT. Protein sequence: CASSRGGAVNQHF. V usage is TRBV14 and J usage is TRBJ1-5; D possibly corresponds to TRBD1 (6 bases). Germline V gene data show CDR1 as SGHDN and CDR2 as FVKESK. The CDR3 sequence is 13 residues long. Between the trimmed V and J ends, which lost 4 bases and 12 bases, there was a span of 16 bases.

The J gene is TRBJ2-5, the V gene TRBV28; 11 nucleotides agree with TRBD2. The J call may be wrong; the DNA end is better matched by TRBJ2-4. This CDR3 has 15 amino acids. Germline V gene lookup returns CDR1 MDHEN and CDR2 SYDVKM. The CDR3 DNA follows: TGTGCCAGCAGTTCTACTAGCGGGAGAGGGGACATTCAGTACTTC. This translates into CASSSTSGRGDIQYF.

In its sample, this clonotype was seen a few times. This chain connects TRBV20-1 to TRBJ1-5, with TRBD1 matching over 8 bases. With 6 bases clipped from V and 5 bases from J, the junction kept 6 bases outside the gene matches. This CDR3 has 13 amino acids. Germline lookup yields CDR1 DFQATT and CDR2 SNEGSKA (reference sequence). The CDR3 coding sequence is TGCAGTGCAGGGGACAGGCTTGATCAGCCCCAGCATTTT. Translated: CSAGDRLDQPQHF.

This clonotype has more than one count but fewer than ten. CDR3 amino acids: CSARDASGDPNEQFF. CDR3 sequence (DNA): TGCAGTGCTAGAGATGCTAGCGGGGACCCCAATGAGCAGTTCTTC. This rearrangement joins TRBV20-1 to TRBJ2-1; TRBD2 agrees at 9 bases. Germline CDR1 is DFQATT and CDR2 is SNEGSKA (reference sequence). CDR3 length: 15 amino acids. V shed 0 bases, J shed 6 bases, and the junction held 6 bases outside the gene matches.

This clonotype was picked up one time. The chain uses TRBV5-1 and TRBJ1-5; D might be TRBD1 (6 bases). The germline CDR1 and CDR2 sequences are SGHRS and YFSETQ. This CDR3 has 15 amino acids. V was shortened by 2 bases and J by 3 bases, with 12 bases between the two germline ends. CDR3 nucleotides: TGCGCCAGCAGCTTAGAAAACAGGGCCAATCAGCCCCAGCATTTT. Translated, it gives CASSLENRANQPQHF.

J is TRBJ1-1 and V is TRBV27; 7 bases agree with TRBD1. Germline values: CDR1 MNHEY, CDR2 SMNVEV (reference sequence). CDR3 length: 15 amino acids. Unmatched junction bases numbered 12, after V lost 8 bases and J lost 3 bases. DNA for the CDR3: TGTGCCAGCGCCCGACAGGGCACCCCTGACACTGAAGCTTTCTTT. Amino acid sequence: CASARQGTPDTEAFF.

The chain is built from TRBV6-2 or TRBV6-3 and TRBJ2-7; 7 bases align to TRBD1. Germline V gene lookup returns CDR1 MNHEY and CDR2 SVGEGT. The CDR3 extends over 16 amino acids. The V and J ends lost 2 bases and 2 bases, in that order; junction bases with no gene match: 9. The CDR3 is CASSYPRQGTTYEQYF. The CDR3 nucleotides read TGTGCCAGCAGTTACCCCCGACAGGGTACTACCTACGAGCAGTACTTC.

This clonotype occurred a few times. The chain carries TRBV5-1 and TRBJ2-1; TRBD1 agrees at 10 bases. CDR1 SGHRS and CDR2 YFSETQ come from the germline V gene. V shed 0 bases, J shed 3 bases, and the junction held 6 bases outside the gene matches. This CDR3 has 17 residues. Here the CDR3 reads CASSLGDRGINYNEQFF. The CDR3 nucleotides read TGCGCCAGCAGCTTGGGGGACAGGGGAATAAACTACAATGAGCAGTTCTTC.

This clonotype was counted between two and nine times. This chain uses TRBV28 with TRBJ2-3, with D perhaps matching TRBD1 or TRBD2 (5 bases each). The CDR3 loop spans 13 amino acids. Germline loops: CDR1 MDHEN, CDR2 SYDVKM. The V and J ends lost 7 bases and 4 bases respectively, with 12 bases between them. CDR3 loop: CASTSSGPDTQYF. CDR3 in DNA: TGTGCCAGCACCTCATCGGGGCCAGATACGCAGTATTTT.

This clonotype was seen only a few times. J is TRBJ2-3 and V is TRBV5-1; 9 nucleotides line up with TRBD2. J lost 6 bases, V lost 7 bases, and 12 bases had no gene match. Looked up from germline, CDR1 is SGHRS and CDR2 is YFSETQ. The CDR3 loop spans 15 amino acids. CDR3 region: CASGTLAGVSDTQYF. CDR3 in DNA: TGCGCCAGCGGGACTTTAGCGGGAGTTTCCGATACGCAGTATTTT.

The genes are TRBV7-2 and TRBJ2-5; tentatively, D is TRBD1 (5 bases). The V end was cut by 5 bases, the J end by 2 bases, with 18 bases between. This CDR3 has 16 residues. Germline CDR1 is SGHTA and CDR2 is FQGNSA. In DNA, the CDR3 is TGTGCCAGCAGCCCAAGTACGGCACAGGAACAAGAGACCCAGTACTTC. This sequence encodes CASSPSTAQEQETQYF.

This clonotype was observed once. The rearrangement uses TRBV9 and TRBJ2-5; the D gene is possibly TRBD1 (6 bases). This CDR3 spans 15 amino acids. V was shortened by 4 bases and J by 5 bases, with 18 bases between the two germline ends. In germline, CDR1 is SGDLS, CDR2 YYNGEE. CDR3 region: CASSPGGRDTETQYF. The CDR3 DNA reads as TGTGCCAGCAGCCCCGGTGGACGGGACACGGAGACCCAGTACTTC.

Worth noting for this clonotype: Its ends do not fully match the called genes, so a read error is possible. The chain joins TRBV14 to TRBJ1-4; 7 bases agree with TRBD1. CDR1 and CDR2 (germline): SGHDN, FVKESK. This CDR3 contains 15 residues. The CDR3, as DNA: TGTGCCGGCAGCCAAGGTGGGGACAGAAATGAAAAACTGTTTTTT. This gives the protein CAGSQGGDRNEKLFF.

This clonotype was observed a handful of times. This sequence joins TRBV28 and TRBJ2-1; perhaps TRBD2 as D (7 bases). The V and J ends lost 3 bases and 7 bases respectively, with 13 bases between them. The germline gives CDR1 MDHEN, CDR2 SYDVKM. This CDR3 region has 14 residues. The CDR3 DNA reads as TGTGCCAGCAGTTTTCAACAGGGAGGGAATGAGCAGTTCTTC. Translating gives CASSFQQGGNEQFF.

This chain uses TRBV20-1 with TRBJ2-7; 10 bases agree with TRBD1. J lost 0 bases, V lost 6 bases, and 5 bases had no gene match. Germline CDR1 DFQATT, CDR2 SNEGSKA (reference sequence). The CDR3 sequence is 14 residues long. This chain's CDR3 is CSAPGDRGSYEQYF. In DNA form, the CDR3 reads TGCAGTGCCCCGGGGGACAGGGGCTCCTACGAGCAGTACTTC.

This clonotype was found a few times. The chain employs TRBV5-5 and TRBJ2-5, with D possibly matching TRBD2 (6 bases). Germline assignment: CDR1 SGHKS and CDR2 YYEKEE (reference sequence). The ends were cut back, 6 bases at V and 5 bases at J, with 14 bases in the middle. The CDR3 is 13 residues long. CDR3 sequence reads: CASTREARETQYF. For the CDR3, the DNA is TGTGCCAGCACGAGGGAGGCTAGGGAGACCCAGTACTTC.

V is TRBV20-1 and J is TRBJ2-3; D gene unclear. The CDR3 is 11 residues long. Germline V gene lookup returns CDR1 DFQATT and CDR2 SNEGSKA (reference sequence). Trimming pared 4 bases from V and 2 bases from J, leaving 4 bases between. The CDR3 coding sequence is TGCAGTGCTACTGTCACAGATACGCAGTATTTT. Translation: CSATVTDTQYF.

As concerns this clonotype: One end of the junction does not line up with germline, which may come from a read error. Here the CDR3 reads CASRPTATNEKRFF. CDR3 coding DNA: TGTGCCAGCAGGCCGACCGCAACTAATGAAAAACGGTTTTTT. The gene calls are TRBV27 and TRBJ1-4; D uncertain. Germline CDR1 MNHEY, CDR2 SMNVEV (reference sequence). The CDR3 consists of 14 residues.

This clonotype was picked up a small number of times. This chain links TRBV6-1 with TRBJ1-4; D unclear. CDR1 is MNHNS and CDR2 is SASEGT in the germline V gene. Deletions cut 3 bases from V and 5 bases from J, with 13 bases between. The CDR3 runs to 15 residues. The CDR3 nucleotides read TGTGCCAGCAGTGAGGGAGGCCTACCCAATGAAAAACTGTTTTTT. Its protein product is CASSEGGLPNEKLFF.

V and J are TRBV21-1 and TRBJ2-5; the listed D gene, TRBD2, was not tested against the DNA. TRBV21-1 is a pseudogene. The CDR3 is 15 amino acids. In DNA, the CDR3 is TGTGCCAGCAGCAACCGGGGTCGGGAGGACGAGACCCAGTACTTC. It yields the protein CASSNRGREDETQYF.

The table lists this clonotype with a count of one. V usage is TRBV7-9 and J usage is TRBJ2-4, with TRBD1 matching over 9 bases. Germline CDR1 SEHNR, CDR2 FQNEAQ (reference sequence). The V segment lost 5 bases and the J segment 5 bases; nucleotides outside the gene matches: 7. The CDR3 has 15 amino acids. The CDR3 loop reads CASSQTGGPENIQYF. For the CDR3, the DNA is TGTGCCAGCAGCCAGACAGGGGGACCGGAAAACATTCAGTACTTC. Supplemented by reference TRBV7-9 and TRBJ2-4, the full variable domain reads DTGVSQNPRHKITKRGQNVTFRCDPISEHNRLYWYRQTLGQGPEFLTYFQNEAQLEKSRLLSDRFSAERPKGSFSTLEIQRTEQGDSAMYLCASSQTGGPENIQYFGAGTRLSVL.

This clonotype appeared a few times. The chain joins TRBV29-1 to TRBJ2-3; TRBD1 matches 10 bases. This CDR3 has 14 residues. Per germline, CDR1 SQVTM and CDR2 ANQGSEA. CDR3 coding DNA: TGCGGCGCAGGGCGGACAGGGGGACCAGATACGCAGTATTTT. It yields the protein CGAGRTGGPDTQYF.

The sample holds a few counts of this clonotype. The chain recombines TRBV4-1 with TRBJ2-3; no clear D gene. The CDR3 is 13 residues long. V was clipped by 0 bases and J by 6 bases, with 7 bases between them. Per germline, CDR1 MGHRA and CDR2 YSYEKL. This CDR3 is CASSQDPEDTQYF. CDR3 bases: TGCGCCAGCAGCCAAGATCCCGAGGATACGCAGTATTTT.

This clonotype was recorded a few times. The chain has TRBV12-3 or TRBV12-4 and TRBJ2-6; weak D call: TRBD1 (5 bases). Trimming removed 6 bases at V and 4 bases at J, with 13 bases between. The CDR3 length is 15 residues. As DNA, the CDR3 is TGTGCCAGCAGCAGGGATTCACGGGGGGCCAACGTCCTGACTTTC. Translation gives CASSRDSRGANVLTF.

The chain links TRBV14 to TRBJ1-1; 8 positions match TRBD1. The ends lost 2 bases at V and 5 bases at J; junction bases unmatched: 4. This CDR3 has 14 residues. Germline CDR1 and CDR2: SGHDN and FVKESK. CDR3 DNA sequence: TGTGCCAGCAGCCAAACCCGGACAGGGACTGAAGCTTTCTTT. As protein: CASSQTRTGTEAFF.

The V and J genes are TRBV5-1 and TRBJ2-5; 7 nucleotides line up with TRBD2. The J call may not be correct, given that the DNA end is closer to TRBJ2-7. Germline V gene data show CDR1 as SGHRS and CDR2 as YFSETQ. The CDR3 contains 16 residues. DNA for the CDR3: TGCGCCAGCAGCCTCCGCCCCCAGGGAGGGTCATACGAGCAGTACTTC. Protein: CASSLRPQGGSYEQYF.

Ten or more counts support this clonotype. The rearrangement uses TRBV6-6 and TRBJ2-7, with D hard to call. CDR3 length: 14 residues. Between the trimmed V and J ends, which lost 0 bases and 5 bases, there was a span of 11 bases. Germline CDR1 reads MNHNY; CDR2 reads SVGAGI (reference sequence). DNA of the CDR3: TGTGCCAGCAGTTACTCCGGGCTACCTGACGAGCAGTACTTC. Protein sequence: CASSYSGLPDEQYF.

This clonotype was seen a handful of times. The chain employs TRBV12-3 or TRBV12-4 and TRBJ2-3; 8 positions match TRBD2. Trimming removed 7 bases from V and 8 bases from J; junction bases left unmatched: 11. The CDR3 has 14 amino acids. CDR3 bases: TGTGCCAGCAATGCGGGGGGCGGAGATAGTACGCAGTATTTT. Amino acid sequence: CASNAGGGDSTQYF.

This chain joins TRBV29-1 and TRBJ1-1, with TRBD1 matching 7 bases. Losses at the gene ends were 7 bases for V and 1 base for J; bases not matched to a gene: 12. The germline V gene has CDR1 SQVTM and CDR2 ANQGSEA. This CDR3 has 15 residues. CDR3: CSGRQGWLTNTEAFF. As DNA, the CDR3 is TGCAGCGGGAGACAGGGATGGCTTACGAACACTGAAGCTTTCTTT.